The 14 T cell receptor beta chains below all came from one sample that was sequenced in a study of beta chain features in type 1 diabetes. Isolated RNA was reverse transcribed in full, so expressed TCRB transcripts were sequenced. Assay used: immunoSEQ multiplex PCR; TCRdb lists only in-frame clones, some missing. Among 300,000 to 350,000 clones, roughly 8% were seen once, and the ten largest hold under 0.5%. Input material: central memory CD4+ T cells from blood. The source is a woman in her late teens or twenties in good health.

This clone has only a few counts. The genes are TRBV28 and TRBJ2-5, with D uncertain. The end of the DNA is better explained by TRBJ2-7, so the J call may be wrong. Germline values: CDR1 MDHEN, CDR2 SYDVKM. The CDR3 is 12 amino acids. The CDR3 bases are TGTGCCAGCAGTTTGCAGACCTACGAGCAGTACTTC. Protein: CASSLQTYEQYF.

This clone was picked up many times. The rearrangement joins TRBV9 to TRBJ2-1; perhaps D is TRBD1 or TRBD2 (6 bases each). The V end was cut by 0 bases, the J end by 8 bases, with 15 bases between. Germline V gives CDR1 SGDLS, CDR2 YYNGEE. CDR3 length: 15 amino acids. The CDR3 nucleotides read TGTGCCAGCAGCGTAGGAGGCCGGGGGCTGGATGAGCAGTTCTTC. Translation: CASSVGGRGLDEQFF. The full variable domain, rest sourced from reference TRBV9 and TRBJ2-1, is DSGVTQTPKHLITATGQRVTLRCSPRSGDLSVYWYQQSLDQGLQFLIQYYNGEERAKGNILERFSAQQFPDLHSELNLSSLELGDSALYFCASSVGGRGLDEQFFGPGTRLTVL.

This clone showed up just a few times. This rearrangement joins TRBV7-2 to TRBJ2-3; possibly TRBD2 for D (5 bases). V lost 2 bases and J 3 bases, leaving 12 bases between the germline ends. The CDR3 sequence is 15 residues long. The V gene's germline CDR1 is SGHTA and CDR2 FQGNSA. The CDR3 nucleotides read TGTGCCAGCAGCTTACTGAGGGTGGCAACAGATACGCAGTATTTT. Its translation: CASSLLRVATDTQYF. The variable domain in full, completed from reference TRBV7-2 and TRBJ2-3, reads GAGVSQSPSNKVTEKGKDVELRCDPISGHTALYWYRQSLGQGLEFLIYFQGNSAPDKSGLPSDRFSAERTGGSVSTLTIQRTQQEDSAVYLCASSLLRVATDTQYFGPGTRLTVL.

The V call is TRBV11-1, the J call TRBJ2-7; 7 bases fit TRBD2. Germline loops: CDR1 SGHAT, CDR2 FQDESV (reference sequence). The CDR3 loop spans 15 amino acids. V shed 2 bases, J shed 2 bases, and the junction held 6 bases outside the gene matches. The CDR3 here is CASSLSGTTPYEQYF. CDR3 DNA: TGTGCCAGCAGCTTATCCGGGACTACACCCTACGAGCAGTACTTC.

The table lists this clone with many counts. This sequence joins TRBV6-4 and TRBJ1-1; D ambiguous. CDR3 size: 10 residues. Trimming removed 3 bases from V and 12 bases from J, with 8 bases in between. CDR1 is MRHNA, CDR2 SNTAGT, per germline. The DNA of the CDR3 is TGTGCCAGCAGTGAGACTTTGACTTTCTTT. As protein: CASSETLTFF.

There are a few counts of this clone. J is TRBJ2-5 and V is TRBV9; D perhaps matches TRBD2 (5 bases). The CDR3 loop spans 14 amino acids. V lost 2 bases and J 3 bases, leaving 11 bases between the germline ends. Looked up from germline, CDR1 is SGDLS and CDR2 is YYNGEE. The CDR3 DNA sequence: TGTGCCAGCAGCGTGGGAGTTAAGGAAGAGACCCAGTACTTC. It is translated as CASSVGVKEETQYF.

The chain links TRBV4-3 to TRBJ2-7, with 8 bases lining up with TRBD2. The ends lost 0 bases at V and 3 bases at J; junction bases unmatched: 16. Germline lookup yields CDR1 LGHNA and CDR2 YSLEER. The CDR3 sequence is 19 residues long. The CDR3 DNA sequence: TGCGCCAGCAGCCAAGAGTTGGGCGGGAGGTACGGGTTCGTCTACGAGCAGTACTTC. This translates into CASSQELGGRYGFVYEQYF.

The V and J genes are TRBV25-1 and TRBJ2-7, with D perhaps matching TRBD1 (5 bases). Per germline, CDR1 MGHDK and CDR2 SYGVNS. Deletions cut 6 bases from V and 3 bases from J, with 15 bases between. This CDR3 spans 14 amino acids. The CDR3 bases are TGTGCCAGCAGCCTCCAGGGATTCAGCTACGAGCAGTACTTC. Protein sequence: CASSLQGFSYEQYF.

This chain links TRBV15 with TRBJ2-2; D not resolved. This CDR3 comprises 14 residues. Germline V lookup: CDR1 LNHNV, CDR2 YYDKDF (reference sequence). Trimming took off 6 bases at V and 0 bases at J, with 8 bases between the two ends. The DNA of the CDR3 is TGTGCCACCAGGAGTCAAGCGAACACCGGGGAGCTGTTTTTT. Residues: CATRSQANTGELFF.

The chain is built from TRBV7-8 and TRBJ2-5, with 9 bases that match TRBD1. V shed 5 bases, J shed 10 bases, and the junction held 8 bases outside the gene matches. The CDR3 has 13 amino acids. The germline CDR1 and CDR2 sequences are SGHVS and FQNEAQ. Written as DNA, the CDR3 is TGTGCCAGCAGCACGGGACAGGGAAAAATCCAGTACTTC. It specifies CASSTGQGKIQYF.

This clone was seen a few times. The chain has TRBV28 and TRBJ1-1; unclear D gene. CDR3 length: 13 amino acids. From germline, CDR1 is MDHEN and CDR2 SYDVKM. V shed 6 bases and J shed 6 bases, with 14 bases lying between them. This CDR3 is CASSPPRVAEAFF. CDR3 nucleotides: TGTGCCAGCAGCCCACCCCGGGTCGCTGAAGCTTTCTTT.

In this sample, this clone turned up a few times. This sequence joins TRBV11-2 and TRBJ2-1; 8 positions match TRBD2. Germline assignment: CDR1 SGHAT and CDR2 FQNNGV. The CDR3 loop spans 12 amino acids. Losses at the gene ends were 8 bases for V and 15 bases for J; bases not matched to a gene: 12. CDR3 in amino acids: CASWGQAGAPFF. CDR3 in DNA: TGTGCCAGCTGGGGTCAAGCGGGAGCGCCGTTCTTC.

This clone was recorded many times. The CDR3 bases are TGTGCCAGCTCCCCGCCTGCCGGACAGGGTGTGAATGAGCAGTTCTTC. It codes for CASSPPAGQGVNEQFF. The gene calls are TRBV18 and TRBJ2-1; TRBD1 aligns across 8 bases. The J segment lost 7 bases and the V segment lost 6 bases, leaving 14 bases of the junction unmatched. The CDR3 contains 16 residues. Germline V CDR1 and CDR2: KGHSH, LQKENI.

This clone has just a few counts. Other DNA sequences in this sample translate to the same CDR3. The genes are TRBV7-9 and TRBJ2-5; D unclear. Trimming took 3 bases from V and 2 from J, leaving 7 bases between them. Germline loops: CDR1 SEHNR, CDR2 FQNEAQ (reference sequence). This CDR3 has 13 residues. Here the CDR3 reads CASSFARQETQYF. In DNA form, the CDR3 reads TGTGCCAGCAGCTTCGCTCGACAAGAGACCCAGTACTTC.